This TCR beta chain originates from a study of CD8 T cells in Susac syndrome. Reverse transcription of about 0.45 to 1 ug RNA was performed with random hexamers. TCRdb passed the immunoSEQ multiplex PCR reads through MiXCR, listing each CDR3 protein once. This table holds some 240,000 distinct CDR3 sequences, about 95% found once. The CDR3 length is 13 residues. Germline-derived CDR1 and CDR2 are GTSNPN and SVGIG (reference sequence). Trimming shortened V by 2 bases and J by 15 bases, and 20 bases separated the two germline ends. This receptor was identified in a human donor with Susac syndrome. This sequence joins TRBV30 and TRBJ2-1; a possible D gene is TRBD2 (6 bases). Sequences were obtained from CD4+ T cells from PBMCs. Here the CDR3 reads CAWSKNRDSSRFF. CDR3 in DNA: TGTGCCTGGAGTAAAAACCGGGACTCCAGTCGGTTCTTC.